This T cell receptor (beta chain) is drawn from a study of OX40 agonist ivuxolimab in advanced cancers. Some clones are missing from TCRdb's copy, which holds only in-frame ones; the method was immunoSEQ multiplex PCR. The data contain some 32,000 clones, roughly 83% of them singletons. Germline V CDR1 and CDR2: LGHNA, YSLEER. Trimming at V came to 0 bases and at J to 8 bases, leaving 6 bases not matched to a gene. The CDR3 is made up of 14 amino acids. The chain employs TRBV4-3 and TRBJ1-1; 7 bases match TRBD1. The sequencing used CD4+ or CD8+ T cells sorted from blood, collected in a trial of the OX40 agonist ivuxolimab. This sequence was found in an adult with an advanced solid tumor such as melanoma, head and neck, liver or kidney cancer. In DNA form, the CDR3 reads TGCGCCAGCAGCCAAGATTCGTCAGGGGGGGAAGCTTTCTTT. Residues: CASSQDSSGGEAFF.